What follows are 24 T cell receptor beta chains derived from one specimen sequenced in a study of Graves' ophthalmopathy and Graves' hyperthyroidism. RNA transcripts were the template, and TCR beta CDR3 regions were amplified from them. Second-round multiplex PCR came after a first-round RT-PCR that employed HTBI primers. One entry per CDR3 protein, called by TCRdb with MiXCR from the multiplex PCR reads. The table lists hundreds of thousands of distinct CDR3 sequences, about 20% of them singletons. Sequencing was performed on peripheral blood. The source is a woman younger than 30 with stable Graves' hyperthyroidism. Some clones in this sample may be carry-over from other donors' samples.

In its sample, this clonotype was seen many times. This chain uses TRBV11-1 with TRBJ2-7; TRBD1 or TRBD2 may be the D gene (5 bases each). This CDR3 is 14 amino acids long. V lost 1 base and J lost 2, with 9 bases in between. CDR1 and CDR2 (germline): SGHAT, FQDESV (reference sequence). This CDR3 reads CASSLGDPTYEQYF. The CDR3 DNA follows: TGTGCCAGCAGCTTAGGGGACCCCACCTACGAGCAGTACTTC.

The table lists this clonotype with many counts. This chain uses TRBV24-1 with TRBJ2-7; D is uncertain. CDR1 and CDR2 (germline): KGHDR, SFDVKD. The V end lost 5 bases, the J end lost 0 bases, and 4 bases lay between the germline ends. The CDR3 runs to 12 residues. The CDR3 sequence: CATSGTSYEQYF. The DNA for the CDR3 is TGTGCCACCAGTGGCACCTCCTACGAGCAGTACTTC.

The chain has TRBV5-1 and TRBJ2-5, with D hard to call. V lost 0 bases to trimming and J lost 2 bases, with 23 bases between them. There are 19 residues in the CDR3. The germline V gene has CDR1 SGHRS and CDR2 YFSETQ. CDR3 region: CASSLVPRRRYGPQETQYF. As DNA, the CDR3 is TGCGCCAGCAGCTTGGTTCCACGGAGACGTTACGGGCCGCAAGAGACCCAGTACTTC.

The gene calls are TRBV6-2 or TRBV6-3 and TRBJ2-5, with 8 bases aligning to TRBD2. Trimming cost V 5 bases and J 1 base; bases outside gene matches: 3. The CDR3 is 14 residues long. The germline V gene encodes CDR1 MNHEY and CDR2 SVGEGT. CDR3 DNA: TGTGCCAGCAGTATTAGCGGGGTCCAAGAGACCCAGTACTTC. This translates into CASSISGVQETQYF.

The V call is TRBV20-1, the J call TRBJ2-6; perhaps D is TRBD1 or TRBD2 (5 bases each). Germline V gene sequence: CDR1 DFQATT, CDR2 SNEGSKA (reference sequence). This CDR3 contains 13 residues. Deletions cut 6 bases from V and 4 bases from J, with 10 bases between. The CDR3: CSASGTGANVLTF. The CDR3 coding sequence is TGCAGTGCCTCAGGGACCGGGGCCAACGTCCTGACTTTC.

This clonotype was seen at least ten times. This rearrangement joins TRBV10-3 to TRBJ2-5; 9 bases map to TRBD2. The CDR3 runs to 16 residues. The junction had 5 bases not matched to a gene; V was cut back by 2 bases and J by 1 base. Looked up from germline, CDR1 is ENHRY and CDR2 is SYGVKD. Here the CDR3 DNA reads TGTGCCATCAGTGAGATTAGCGGGGGACTCCAAGAGACCCAGTACTTC. This sequence encodes CAISEISGGLQETQYF.

This clonotype was seen at least ten times. The chain is built from TRBV5-1 and TRBJ2-5; 10 bases line up with TRBD2. CDR3 length: 15 amino acids. Germline loops: CDR1 SGHRS, CDR2 YFSETQ. V lost 4 bases to trimming and J lost 5 bases; unmatched junction nucleotides: 8. The CDR3 DNA is TGCGCCAGCAGCGGGGGGCTAGCGGGAGATGAGACCCAGTACTTC. The encoded protein is CASSGGLAGDETQYF.

This clonotype has only a few counts. The chain combines TRBV7-3 with TRBJ2-2; the D gene could be TRBD1 or TRBD2 (5 bases each). The V end was cut by 4 bases, the J end by 6 bases, with 9 bases between. CDR1 is SGHTA, CDR2 FQGTGA, per germline. This CDR3 comprises 13 residues. For the CDR3, the DNA is TGTGCCAGCAGCTACCAGGGAGCCGGGGAGCTGTTTTTT. Its protein product is CASSYQGAGELFF. Using reference TRBV7-3 and TRBJ2-2 for the parts outside the CDR3, the full variable domain is GAGVSQTPSNKVTEKGKYVELRCDPISGHTALYWYRQSLGQGPEFLIYFQGTGAADDSGLPNDRFFAVRPEGSVSTLKIQRTERGDSAVYLCASSYQGAGELFFGEGSRLTVL.

In this sample, this clonotype turned up many times. V and J are TRBV28 and TRBJ2-7, with 7 bases lining up with TRBD2. This CDR3 contains 13 residues. V shed 5 bases, J shed 2 bases, and the junction held 3 bases outside the gene matches. Per the germline V gene, CDR1 is MDHEN and CDR2 is SYDVKM. CDR3 loop: CASSAGRAYEQYF. The DNA of the CDR3 is TGTGCCAGCAGTGCAGGGAGGGCCTACGAGCAGTACTTC. The entire variable domain, with the rest obtained from reference TRBV28 and TRBJ2-7, is as follows: DVKVTQSSRYLVKRTGEKVFLECVQDMDHENMFWYRQDPGLGLRLIYFSYDVKMKEKGDIPEGYSVSREKKERFSLILESASTNQTSMYLCASSAGRAYEQYFGPGTRLTVT.

The table lists this clonotype with a few counts. The chain uses TRBV4-1 and TRBJ2-2, with TRBD1 identical over 10 bases. Trimming took 5 bases from V and 6 from J; bases not matched to a gene: 18. The CDR3 is 19 residues long. Per germline, CDR1 MGHRA and CDR2 YSYEKL. The CDR3 loop reads CASSSPVGTGALGAGELFF. Written as DNA, the CDR3 is TGCGCCAGCAGCTCGCCTGTCGGGACAGGGGCCTTGGGGGCCGGGGAGCTGTTTTTT.

J is TRBJ2-7 and V is TRBV7-2; D call uncertain. The germline CDR1 and CDR2 sequences are SGHTA and FQGNSA. This CDR3 has 15 residues. The V gene lost 1 base and the J gene lost 0 bases, with 10 bases spanning the gap. The CDR3 DNA sequence: TGTGCCAGCAGCTTAGTGTTGGAGCGCTCCTACGAGCAGTACTTC. Translating it yields CASSLVLERSYEQYF.

This clonotype was observed at least ten times. This chain links TRBV2 with TRBJ1-5, with D possibly TRBD1 on 5 matching bases. Germline CDR1 reads SNHLY; CDR2 reads FYNNEI. This CDR3 contains 13 residues. V lost 8 bases and J lost 6, with 14 bases in between. The CDR3 bases are TGTGCCAGCTCACCAGGGCAGGGTCAGCCCCAGCATTTT. Translation gives CASSPGQGQPQHF. Variable domain in full (rest from reference TRBV2 and TRBJ1-5): EPEVTQTPSHQVTQMGQEVILRCVPISNHLYFYWYRQILGQKVEFLVSFYNNEISEKSEIFDDQFSVERPDGSNFTLKIRSTKLEDSAMYFCASSPGQGQPQHFGDGTRLSIL.

This clonotype showed up many times. This chain connects TRBV20-1 to TRBJ2-7; weak D call: TRBD2 (5 bases). CDR1 and CDR2 from the germline V gene are DFQATT and SNEGSKA (reference sequence). V lost 3 bases and J 0 bases, leaving 15 bases between the germline ends. The CDR3 covers 15 residues. This chain's CDR3 is CSASFSVWSSYEQYF. The CDR3 DNA follows: TGCAGTGCTAGTTTTAGCGTGTGGAGCTCCTACGAGCAGTACTTC.

This clonotype came up many times. The chain recombines TRBV6-5 with TRBJ2-7; 7 nucleotides line up with TRBD2. CDR3 length equals 15 residues. V shed 8 bases and J 0 bases; nucleotides not matched to a gene: 10. The germline V gene encodes CDR1 MNHEY and CDR2 SVGAGI. The CDR3 spells CASGSPSGASYEQYF. The CDR3 DNA is TGTGCCAGCGGATCGCCGAGCGGGGCCTCCTACGAGCAGTACTTC.

This clonotype was picked up many times. This chain uses TRBV6-6 with TRBJ2-7, with 10 bases aligning to TRBD1. Germline V lookup: CDR1 MNHNY, CDR2 SVGAGI (reference sequence). The CDR3 length is 12 residues. V lost 4 bases and J lost 11; bases outside the gene matches: 5. The CDR3 region is CASSSGTGEEYF. The DNA of the CDR3 is TGTGCCAGCAGTTCCGGGACAGGGGAGGAGTACTTC.

The chain couples TRBV6-1 to TRBJ2-1; a weak D match, TRBD1 (5 bases). Germline CDR1 MNHNS, CDR2 SASEGT. CDR3 length equals 15 residues. With 2 bases removed from V and 2 bases from J, the gap between germline ends came to 10 bases. This CDR3 reads CASSETLGAYNEQFF. CDR3 DNA sequence: TGTGCCAGCAGTGAAACCCTAGGGGCCTACAATGAGCAGTTCTTC.

This clonotype was recorded at least ten times. V gene TRBV12-3 or TRBV12-4 combines with J gene TRBJ1-1; D is possibly TRBD1 (5 bases). CDR3 length: 13 residues. V gave up 5 bases and J gave up 4 bases, with 11 bases separating them. In DNA form, the CDR3 reads TGTGCCAGCAGTCCAAGGGGAATCACTGAAGCTTTCTTT. This codes for CASSPRGITEAFF.

This clonotype was observed many times. The chain is built from TRBV6-5 and TRBJ1-1; TRBD1 aligns across 7 bases. V shed 4 bases and J 1 base; nucleotides not matched to a gene: 6. Germline V gives CDR1 MNHEY, CDR2 SVGAGI. The CDR3 has 15 residues. DNA of the CDR3: TGTGCCAGCAGTTTATCGGGACAGACGAACACTGAAGCTTTCTTT. Residues: CASSLSGQTNTEAFF.

This clonotype showed up many times. This chain uses TRBV5-1 with TRBJ1-1, with D perhaps matching TRBD1 (6 bases). Trimming left V 4 bases short and J 1 base short, with 11 bases between. Germline values: CDR1 SGHRS, CDR2 YFSETQ. This CDR3 comprises 14 residues. The CDR3 sequence is CASSDQQGNTEAFF. CDR3 DNA: TGCGCCAGCAGCGACCAACAGGGGAACACTGAAGCTTTCTTT.

This clonotype was counted ten times or more. CDR3 region: CASTPDGITEAFF. CDR3 in DNA: TGTGCCAGCACCCCGGACGGAATCACTGAAGCTTTCTTT. This sequence joins TRBV6-1 and TRBJ1-1; D gene uncertain. Germline values: CDR1 MNHNS, CDR2 SASEGT. V lost 7 bases to trimming and J lost 4 bases, with 13 bases between them. The CDR3 has 13 residues.

This clonotype was observed a handful of times. J is TRBJ1-6 and V is TRBV6-5; D not certain. The V gene lost 3 bases and the J gene lost 0 bases, with 12 bases spanning the gap. Per germline, CDR1 MNHEY and CDR2 SVGAGI. This CDR3 is 17 amino acids long. This chain's CDR3 is CASSYMTPPSYNSPLHF. The CDR3 DNA follows: TGTGCCAGCAGTTATATGACCCCCCCCTCCTATAATTCACCCCTCCACTTT.

In regard to this clonotype: Relative to the germline gene, one junction end is altered; a read error may explain this. This chain connects TRBV5-1 to TRBJ2-2; D unresolved. The CDR3 sequence is 12 residues long. Looked up from germline, CDR1 is SGHRS and CDR2 is YFSETQ. In DNA, the CDR3 is TGCGCCAGCAGCTGGAACAGCGGGGAGCTGTTTTTT. Its protein is CASSWNSGELFF.

This clonotype was seen repeatedly, ten times or more. This chain links TRBV24-1 with TRBJ1-1, with D possibly TRBD1 on 6 matching bases. The CDR3 covers 13 residues. V was trimmed by 8 bases and J by 5 bases, leaving 14 bases between them. Germline assignment: CDR1 KGHDR and CDR2 SFDVKD. CDR3 loop: CATNLQGNTEAFF. CDR3 in DNA: TGTGCCACCAACTTACAGGGCAATACTGAAGCTTTCTTT.

This clonotype was observed many times. J is TRBJ2-7 and V is TRBV5-1, with 11 bases matching TRBD2. The CDR3 covers 16 residues. Trimming removed 4 bases from V and 1 base from J; junction bases left unmatched: 7. Germline CDR1 reads SGHRS; CDR2 reads YFSETQ. CDR3: CASSLSGTSGSYEQYF. CDR3 nucleotides: TGCGCCAGCAGCCTCAGCGGGACTAGCGGATCCTACGAGCAGTACTTC.